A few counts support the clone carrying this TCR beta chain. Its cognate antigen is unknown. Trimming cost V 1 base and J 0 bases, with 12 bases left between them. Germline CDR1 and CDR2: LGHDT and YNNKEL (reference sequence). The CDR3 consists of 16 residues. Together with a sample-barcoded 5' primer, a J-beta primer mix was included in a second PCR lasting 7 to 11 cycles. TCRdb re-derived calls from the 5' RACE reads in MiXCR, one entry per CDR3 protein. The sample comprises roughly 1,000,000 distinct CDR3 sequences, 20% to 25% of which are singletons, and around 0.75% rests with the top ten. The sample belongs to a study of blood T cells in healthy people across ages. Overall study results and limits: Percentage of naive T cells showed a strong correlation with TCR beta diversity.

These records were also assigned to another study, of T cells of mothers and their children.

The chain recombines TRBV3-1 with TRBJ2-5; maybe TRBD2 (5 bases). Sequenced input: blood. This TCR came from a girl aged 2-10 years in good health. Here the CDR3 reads CASSQVIQRHQETQYF. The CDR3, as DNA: TGTGCCAGCAGCCAAGTCATCCAGCGGCACCAAGAGACCCAGTACTTC.